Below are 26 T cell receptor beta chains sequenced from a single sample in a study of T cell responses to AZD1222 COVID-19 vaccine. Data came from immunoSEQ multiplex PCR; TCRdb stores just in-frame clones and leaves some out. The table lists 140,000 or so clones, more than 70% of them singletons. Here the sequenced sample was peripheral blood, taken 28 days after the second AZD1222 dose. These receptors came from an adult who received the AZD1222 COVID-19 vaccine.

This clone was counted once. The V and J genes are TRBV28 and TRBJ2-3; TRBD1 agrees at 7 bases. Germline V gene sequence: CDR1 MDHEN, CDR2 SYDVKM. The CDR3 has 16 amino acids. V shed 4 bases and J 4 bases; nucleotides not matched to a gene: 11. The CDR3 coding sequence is TGTGCCAGCAGTTCGGCCTTGACAGGGATGCCAGATACGCAGTATTTT. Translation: CASSSALTGMPDTQYF.

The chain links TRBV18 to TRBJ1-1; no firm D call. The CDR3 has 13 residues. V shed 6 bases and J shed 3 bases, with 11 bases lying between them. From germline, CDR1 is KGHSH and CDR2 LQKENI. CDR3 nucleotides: TGTGCCAGCTCCGGCGCGAAGGACACTGAAGCTTTCTTT. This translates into CASSGAKDTEAFF.

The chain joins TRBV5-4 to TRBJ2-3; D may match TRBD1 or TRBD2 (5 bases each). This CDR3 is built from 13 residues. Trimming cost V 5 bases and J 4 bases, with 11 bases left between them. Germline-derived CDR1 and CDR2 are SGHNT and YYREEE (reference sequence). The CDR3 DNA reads TGTGCCAGCAGTCCGGGACCCCCAGATACGCAGTATTTT. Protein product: CASSPGPPDTQYF.

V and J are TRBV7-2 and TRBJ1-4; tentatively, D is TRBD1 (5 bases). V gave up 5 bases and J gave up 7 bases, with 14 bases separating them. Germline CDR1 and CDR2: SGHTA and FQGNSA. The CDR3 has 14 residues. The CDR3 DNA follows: TGTGCCAGCAGCGCCGCGGGGCGGGTTGAAAAACTGTTTTTT. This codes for CASSAAGRVEKLFF.

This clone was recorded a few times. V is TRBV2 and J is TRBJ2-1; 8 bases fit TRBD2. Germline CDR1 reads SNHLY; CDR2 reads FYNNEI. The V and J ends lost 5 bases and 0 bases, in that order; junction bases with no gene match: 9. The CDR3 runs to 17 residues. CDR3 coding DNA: TGTGCCAGCAGTCTTACGGCGGGACTAGGCTCCTACAATGAGCAGTTCTTC. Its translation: CASSLTAGLGSYNEQFF.

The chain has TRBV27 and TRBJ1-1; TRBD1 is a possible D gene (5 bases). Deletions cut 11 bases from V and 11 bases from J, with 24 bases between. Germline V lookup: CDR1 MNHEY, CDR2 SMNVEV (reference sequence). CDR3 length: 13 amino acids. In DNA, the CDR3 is TGTGCCTCCTCTTCCCGGGGGACGGGTACGGCTTTCTTT. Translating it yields CASSSRGTGTAFF.

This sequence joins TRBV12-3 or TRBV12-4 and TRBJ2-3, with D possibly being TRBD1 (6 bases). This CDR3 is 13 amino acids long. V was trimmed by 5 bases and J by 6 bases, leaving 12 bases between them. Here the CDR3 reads CASSIQGFDTQYF. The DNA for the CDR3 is TGTGCCAGCAGTATACAGGGATTTGATACGCAGTATTTT.

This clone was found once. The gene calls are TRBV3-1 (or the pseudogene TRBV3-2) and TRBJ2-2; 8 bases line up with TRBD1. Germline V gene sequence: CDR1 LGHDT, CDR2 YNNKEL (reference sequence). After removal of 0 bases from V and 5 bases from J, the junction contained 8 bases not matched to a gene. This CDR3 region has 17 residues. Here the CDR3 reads CASSQDFGTGLTGELFF. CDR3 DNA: TGTGCCAGCAGCCAAGATTTCGGGACAGGCTTGACCGGGGAGCTGTTTTTT.

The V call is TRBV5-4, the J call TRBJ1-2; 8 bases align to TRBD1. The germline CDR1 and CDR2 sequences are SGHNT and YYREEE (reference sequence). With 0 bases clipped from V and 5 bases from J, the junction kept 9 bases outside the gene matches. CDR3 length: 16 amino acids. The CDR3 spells CASSLAYQGAQYGYTF. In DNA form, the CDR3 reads TGTGCCAGCAGCTTGGCCTACCAGGGGGCTCAGTATGGCTACACCTTC. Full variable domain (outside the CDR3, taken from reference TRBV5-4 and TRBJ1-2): ETGVTQSPTHLIKTRGQQVTLRCSSQSGHNTVSWYQQALGQGPQFIFQYYREEENGRGNFPPRFSGLQFPNYSSELNVNALELDDSALYLCASSLAYQGAQYGYTFGSGTRLTVV.

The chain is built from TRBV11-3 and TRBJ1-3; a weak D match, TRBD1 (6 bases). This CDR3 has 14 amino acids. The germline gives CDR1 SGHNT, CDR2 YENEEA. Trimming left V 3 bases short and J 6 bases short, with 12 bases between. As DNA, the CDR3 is TGTGCCAGCAGCTTGGGGGACACCGAAAACACCATATATTTT. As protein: CASSLGDTENTIYF. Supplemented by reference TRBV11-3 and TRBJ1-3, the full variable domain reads EAGVVQSPRYKIIEKKQPVAFWCNPISGHNTLYWYLQNLGQGPELLIRYENEEAVDDSQLPKDRFSAERLKGVDSTLKIQPAELGDSAVYLCASSLGDTENTIYFGEGSWLTVV.

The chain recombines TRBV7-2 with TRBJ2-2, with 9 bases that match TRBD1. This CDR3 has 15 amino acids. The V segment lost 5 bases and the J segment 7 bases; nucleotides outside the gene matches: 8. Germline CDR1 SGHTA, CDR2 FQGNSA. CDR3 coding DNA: TGTGCCAGCAGCCCCAGACAGGGGGGGGACGGGGAGCTGTTTTTT. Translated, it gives CASSPRQGGDGELFF.

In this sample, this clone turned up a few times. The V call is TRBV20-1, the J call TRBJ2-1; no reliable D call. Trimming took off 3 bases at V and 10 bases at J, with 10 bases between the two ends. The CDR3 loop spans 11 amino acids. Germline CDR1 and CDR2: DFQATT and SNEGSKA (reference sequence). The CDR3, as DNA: TGCAGTGCTAGCGTGGAATTCGAGCAGTTCTTC. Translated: CSASVEFEQFF.

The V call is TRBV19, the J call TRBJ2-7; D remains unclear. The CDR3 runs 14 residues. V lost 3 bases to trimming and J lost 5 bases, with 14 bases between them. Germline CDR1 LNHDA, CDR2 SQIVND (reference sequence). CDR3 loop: CASSIRPAGDEQYF. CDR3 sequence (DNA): TGTGCCAGTAGTATCCGTCCCGCCGGAGACGAGCAGTACTTC. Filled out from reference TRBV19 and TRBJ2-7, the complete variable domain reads DGGITQSPKYLFRKEGQNVTLSCEQNLNHDAMYWYRQDPGQGLRLIYYSQIVNDFQKGDIAEGYSVSREKKESFPLTVTSAQKNPTAFYLCASSIRPAGDEQYFGPGTRLTVT.

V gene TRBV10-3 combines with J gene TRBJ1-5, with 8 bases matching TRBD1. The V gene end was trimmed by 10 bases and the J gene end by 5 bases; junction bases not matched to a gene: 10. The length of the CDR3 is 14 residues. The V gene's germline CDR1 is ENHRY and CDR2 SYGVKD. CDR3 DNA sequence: TGTGCCACTTCGACAGGGGACGGCGATCAGCCCCAGCATTTT. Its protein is CATSTGDGDQPQHF.

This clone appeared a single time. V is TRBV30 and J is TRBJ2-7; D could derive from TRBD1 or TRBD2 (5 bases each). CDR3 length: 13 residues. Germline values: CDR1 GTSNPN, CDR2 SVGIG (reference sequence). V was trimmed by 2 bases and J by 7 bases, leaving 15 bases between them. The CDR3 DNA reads TGTGCCTGGAGTCAGTCCAGGGACGGGGAGCAGTACTTC. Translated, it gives CAWSQSRDGEQYF.

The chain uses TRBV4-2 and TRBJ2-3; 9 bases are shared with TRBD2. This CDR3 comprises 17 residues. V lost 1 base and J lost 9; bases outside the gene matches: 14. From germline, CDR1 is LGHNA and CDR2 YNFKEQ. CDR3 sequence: CASSQVASGGPLRTQYF. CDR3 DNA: TGTGCCAGCAGCCAAGTAGCGAGCGGGGGGCCCCTGAGGACGCAGTATTTT.

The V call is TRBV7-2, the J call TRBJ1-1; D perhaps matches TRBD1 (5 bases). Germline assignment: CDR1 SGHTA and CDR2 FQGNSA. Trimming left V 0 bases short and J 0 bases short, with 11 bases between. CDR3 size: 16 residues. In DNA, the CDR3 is TGTGCCAGCAGCTTAGCGCAGGGCAGGTTGAACACTGAAGCTTTCTTT. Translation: CASSLAQGRLNTEAFF. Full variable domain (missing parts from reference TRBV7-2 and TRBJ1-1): GAGVSQSPSNKVTEKGKDVELRCDPISGHTALYWYRQSLGQGLEFLIYFQGNSAPDKSGLPSDRFSAERTGGSVSTLTIQRTQQEDSAVYLCASSLAQGRLNTEAFFGQGTRLTVV.

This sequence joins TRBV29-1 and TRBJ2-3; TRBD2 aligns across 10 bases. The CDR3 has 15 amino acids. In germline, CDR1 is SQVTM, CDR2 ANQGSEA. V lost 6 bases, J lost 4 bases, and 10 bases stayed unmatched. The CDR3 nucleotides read TGCAGCGTGTCCGGACTAGCGGCGAGATCAGATACGCAGTATTTT. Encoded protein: CSVSGLAARSDTQYF.

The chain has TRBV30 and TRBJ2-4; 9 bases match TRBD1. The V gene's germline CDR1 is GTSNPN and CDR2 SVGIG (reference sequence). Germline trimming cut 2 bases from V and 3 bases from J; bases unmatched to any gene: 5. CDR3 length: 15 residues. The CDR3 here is CAWSPDRGGKNIQYF. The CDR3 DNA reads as TGTGCCTGGAGTCCCGACAGGGGGGGCAAAAACATTCAGTACTTC.

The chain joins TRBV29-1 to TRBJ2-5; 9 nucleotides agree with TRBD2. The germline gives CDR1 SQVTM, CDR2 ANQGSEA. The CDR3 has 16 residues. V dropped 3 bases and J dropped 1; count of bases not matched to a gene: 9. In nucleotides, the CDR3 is TGCAGCGTTGATCCTAAGAGAGCGGGAGGCCAAGAGACCCAGTACTTC. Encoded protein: CSVDPKRAGGQETQYF.

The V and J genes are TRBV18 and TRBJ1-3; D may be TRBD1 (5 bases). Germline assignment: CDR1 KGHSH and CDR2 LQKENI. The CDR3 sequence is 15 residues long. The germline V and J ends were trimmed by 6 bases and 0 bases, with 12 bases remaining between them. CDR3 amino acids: CASSPLDISGNTIYF. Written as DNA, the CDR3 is TGTGCCAGCTCCCCCTTGGACATCTCTGGAAACACCATATATTTT. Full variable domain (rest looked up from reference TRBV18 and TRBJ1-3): NAGVMQNPRHLVRRRGQEARLRCSPMKGHSHVYWYRQLPEEGLKFMVYLQKENIIDESGMPKERFSAEFPKEGPSILRIQQVVRGDSAAYFCASSPLDISGNTIYFGEGSWLTVV.

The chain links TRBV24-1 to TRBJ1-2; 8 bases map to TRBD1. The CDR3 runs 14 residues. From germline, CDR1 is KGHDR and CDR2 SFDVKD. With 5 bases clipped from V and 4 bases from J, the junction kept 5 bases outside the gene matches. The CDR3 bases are TGTGCCACCAGTGCCTCGACAGGGGCCTATGGCTACACCTTC. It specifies CATSASTGAYGYTF.

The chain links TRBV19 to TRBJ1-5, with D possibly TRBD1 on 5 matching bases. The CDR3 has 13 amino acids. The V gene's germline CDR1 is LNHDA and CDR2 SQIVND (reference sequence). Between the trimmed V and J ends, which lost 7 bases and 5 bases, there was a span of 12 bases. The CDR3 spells CASNVQGYQPQHF. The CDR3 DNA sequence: TGTGCCAGTAACGTTCAGGGCTATCAGCCCCAGCATTTT.

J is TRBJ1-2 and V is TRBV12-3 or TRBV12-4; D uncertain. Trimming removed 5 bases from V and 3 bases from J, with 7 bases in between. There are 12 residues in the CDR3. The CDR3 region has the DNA TGTGCCAGCAGTCCCGGAGACTATGGCTACACCTTC. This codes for CASSPGDYGYTF.

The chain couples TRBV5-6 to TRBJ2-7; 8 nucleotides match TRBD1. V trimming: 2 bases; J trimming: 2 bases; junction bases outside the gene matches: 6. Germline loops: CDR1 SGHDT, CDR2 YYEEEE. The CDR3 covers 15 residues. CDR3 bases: TGTGCCAGCAGCTTATCCGGGACAGGAACCTACGAGCAGTACTTC. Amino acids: CASSLSGTGTYEQYF. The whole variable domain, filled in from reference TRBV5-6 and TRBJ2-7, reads DAGVTQSPTHLIKTRGQQVTLRCSPKSGHDTVSWYQQALGQGPQFIFQYYEEEERQRGNFPDRFSGHQFPNYSSELNVNALLLGDSALYLCASSLSGTGTYEQYFGPGTRLTVT.

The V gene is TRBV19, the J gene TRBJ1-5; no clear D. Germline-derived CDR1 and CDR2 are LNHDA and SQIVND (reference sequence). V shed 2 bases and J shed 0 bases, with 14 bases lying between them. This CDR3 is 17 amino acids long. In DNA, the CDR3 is TGTGCCAGTAGTATAAGCTTGGCCGCTTTTAGCAATCAGCCCCAGCATTTT. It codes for CASSISLAAFSNQPQHF.